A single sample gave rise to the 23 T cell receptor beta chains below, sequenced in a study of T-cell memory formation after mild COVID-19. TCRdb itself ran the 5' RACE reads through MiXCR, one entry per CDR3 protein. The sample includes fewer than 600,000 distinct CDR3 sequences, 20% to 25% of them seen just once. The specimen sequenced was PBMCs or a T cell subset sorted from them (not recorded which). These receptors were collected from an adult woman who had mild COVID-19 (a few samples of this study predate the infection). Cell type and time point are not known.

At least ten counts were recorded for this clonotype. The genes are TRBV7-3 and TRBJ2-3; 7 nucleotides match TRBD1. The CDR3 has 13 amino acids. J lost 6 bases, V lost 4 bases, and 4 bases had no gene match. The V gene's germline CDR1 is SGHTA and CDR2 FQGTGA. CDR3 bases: TGTGCCAGCAGCTATAAGGGGGCGGATACGCAGTATTTT. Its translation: CASSYKGADTQYF.

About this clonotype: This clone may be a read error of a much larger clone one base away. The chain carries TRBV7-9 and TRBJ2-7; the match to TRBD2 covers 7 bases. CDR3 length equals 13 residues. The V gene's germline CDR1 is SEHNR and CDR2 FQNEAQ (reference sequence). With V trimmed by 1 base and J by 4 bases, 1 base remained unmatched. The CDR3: CASSLGEGYEQYF. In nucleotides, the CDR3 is TGTGCCAGCAGCTTAGGGGAGGGATACGAGCAGTACTTC.

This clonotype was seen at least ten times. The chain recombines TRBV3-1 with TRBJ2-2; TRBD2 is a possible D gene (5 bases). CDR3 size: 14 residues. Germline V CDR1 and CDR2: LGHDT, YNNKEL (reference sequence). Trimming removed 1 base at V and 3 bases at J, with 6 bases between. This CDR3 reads CASSQGLYTGELFF. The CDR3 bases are TGTGCCAGCAGCCAAGGACTATACACCGGGGAGCTGTTTTTT.

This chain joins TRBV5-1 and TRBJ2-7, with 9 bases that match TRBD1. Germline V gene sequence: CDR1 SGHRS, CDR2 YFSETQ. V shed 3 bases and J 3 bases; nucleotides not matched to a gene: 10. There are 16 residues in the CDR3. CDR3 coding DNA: TGCGCCAGCAGCTGGGGGCCGGGACAGGGCATCTACGAGCAGTACTTC. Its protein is CASSWGPGQGIYEQYF.

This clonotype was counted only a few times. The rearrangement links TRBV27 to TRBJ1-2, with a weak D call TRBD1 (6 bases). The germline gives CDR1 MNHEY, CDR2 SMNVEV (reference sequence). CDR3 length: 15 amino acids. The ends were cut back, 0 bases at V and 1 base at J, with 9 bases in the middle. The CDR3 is CASSLSGHINYGYTF. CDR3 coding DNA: TGTGCCAGCAGTTTATCGGGACACATTAACTATGGCTACACCTTC.

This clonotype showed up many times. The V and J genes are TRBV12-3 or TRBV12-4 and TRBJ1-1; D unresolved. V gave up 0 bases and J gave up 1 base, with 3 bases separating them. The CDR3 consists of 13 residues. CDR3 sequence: CASSLAQNTEAFF. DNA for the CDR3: TGTGCCAGCAGTTTAGCGCAGAACACTGAAGCTTTCTTT.

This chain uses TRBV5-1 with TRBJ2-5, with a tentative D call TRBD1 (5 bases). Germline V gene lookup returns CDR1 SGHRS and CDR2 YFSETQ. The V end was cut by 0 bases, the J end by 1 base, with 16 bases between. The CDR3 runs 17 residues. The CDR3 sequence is CASSLEVSGWFQETQYF. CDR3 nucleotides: TGCGCCAGCAGCTTGGAGGTATCAGGGTGGTTCCAAGAGACCCAGTACTTC.

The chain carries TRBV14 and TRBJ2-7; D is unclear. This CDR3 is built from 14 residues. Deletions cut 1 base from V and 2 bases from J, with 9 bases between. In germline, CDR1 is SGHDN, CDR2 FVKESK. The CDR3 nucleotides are TGTGCCAGCAGCCAAGGCCGAAAGCCCTACGAGCAGTACTTC. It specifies CASSQGRKPYEQYF.

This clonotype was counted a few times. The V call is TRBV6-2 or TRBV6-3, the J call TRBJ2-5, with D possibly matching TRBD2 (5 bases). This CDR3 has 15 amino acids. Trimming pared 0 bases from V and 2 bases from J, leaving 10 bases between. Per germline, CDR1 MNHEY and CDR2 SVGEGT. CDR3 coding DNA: TGTGCCAGCAGTTACTCCCGGGGTCGACAAGAGACCCAGTACTTC. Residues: CASSYSRGRQETQYF.

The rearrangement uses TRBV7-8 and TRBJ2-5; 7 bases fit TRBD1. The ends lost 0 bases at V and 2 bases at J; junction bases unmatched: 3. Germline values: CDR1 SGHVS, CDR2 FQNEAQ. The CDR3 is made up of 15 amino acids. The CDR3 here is CASSLARDRQETQYF. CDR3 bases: TGTGCCAGCAGCTTAGCTAGGGACAGACAAGAGACCCAGTACTTC.

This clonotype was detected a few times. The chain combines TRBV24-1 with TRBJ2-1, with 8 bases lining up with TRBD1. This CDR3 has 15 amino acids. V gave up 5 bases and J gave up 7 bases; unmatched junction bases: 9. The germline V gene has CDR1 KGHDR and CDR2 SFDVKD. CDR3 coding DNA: TGTGCCACCAGTGTTCTAGGGACAGGACGGAATGAGCAGTTCTTC. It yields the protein CATSVLGTGRNEQFF.

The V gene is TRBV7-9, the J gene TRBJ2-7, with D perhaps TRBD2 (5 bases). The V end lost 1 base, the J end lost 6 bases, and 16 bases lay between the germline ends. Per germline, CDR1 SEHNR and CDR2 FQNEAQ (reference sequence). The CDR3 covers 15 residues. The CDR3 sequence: CASSLGAREPSEQYF. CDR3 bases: TGTGCCAGCAGCTTAGGAGCGAGGGAGCCCAGCGAGCAGTACTTC. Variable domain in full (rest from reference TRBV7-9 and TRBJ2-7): DTGVSQNPRHKITKRGQNVTFRCDPISEHNRLYWYRQTLGQGPEFLTYFQNEAQLEKSRLLSDRFSAERPKGSFSTLEIQRTEQGDSAMYLCASSLGAREPSEQYFGPGTRLTVT.

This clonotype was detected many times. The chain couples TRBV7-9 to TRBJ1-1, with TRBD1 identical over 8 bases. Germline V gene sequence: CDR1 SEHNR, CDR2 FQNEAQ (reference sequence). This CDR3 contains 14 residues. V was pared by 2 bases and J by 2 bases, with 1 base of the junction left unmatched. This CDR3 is CASSLQGANTEAFF. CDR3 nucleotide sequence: TGTGCCAGCAGCTTACAGGGGGCAAACACTGAAGCTTTCTTT.

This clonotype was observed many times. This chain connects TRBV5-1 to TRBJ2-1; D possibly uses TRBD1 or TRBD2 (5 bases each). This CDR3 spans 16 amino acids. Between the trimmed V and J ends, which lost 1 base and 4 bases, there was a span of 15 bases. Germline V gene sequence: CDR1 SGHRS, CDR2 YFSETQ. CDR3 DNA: TGCGCCAGCAGCTTGTCACCGGGGCGCTCTTACAATGAGCAGTTCTTC. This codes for CASSLSPGRSYNEQFF.

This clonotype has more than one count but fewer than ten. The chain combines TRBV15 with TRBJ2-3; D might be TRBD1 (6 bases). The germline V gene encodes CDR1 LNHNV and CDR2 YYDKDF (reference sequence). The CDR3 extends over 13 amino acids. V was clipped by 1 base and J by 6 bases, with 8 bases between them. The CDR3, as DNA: TGTGCCACCAGCAGAGTGGGGGCCGATACGCAGTATTTT. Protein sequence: CATSRVGADTQYF.

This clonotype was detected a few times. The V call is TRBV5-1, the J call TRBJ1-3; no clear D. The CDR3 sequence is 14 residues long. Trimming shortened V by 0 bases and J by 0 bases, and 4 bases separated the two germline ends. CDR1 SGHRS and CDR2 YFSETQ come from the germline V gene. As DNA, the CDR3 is TGCGCCAGCAGCTTGGACAGCTCTGGAAACACCATATATTTT. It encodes CASSLDSSGNTIYF.

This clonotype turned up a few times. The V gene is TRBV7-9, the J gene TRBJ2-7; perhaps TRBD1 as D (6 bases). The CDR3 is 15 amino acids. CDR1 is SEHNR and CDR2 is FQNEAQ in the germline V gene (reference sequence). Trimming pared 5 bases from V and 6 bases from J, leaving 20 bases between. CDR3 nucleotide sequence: TGTGCCAGCAGCCCTGACGGGACATCTCTAGGCGAGCAGTACTTC. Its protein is CASSPDGTSLGEQYF.

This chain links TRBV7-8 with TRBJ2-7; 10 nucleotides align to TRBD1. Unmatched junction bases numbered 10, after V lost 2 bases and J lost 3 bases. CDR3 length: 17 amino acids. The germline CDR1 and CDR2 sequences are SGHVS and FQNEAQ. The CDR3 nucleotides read TGTGCCAGCAGCTTAAGCCTGGGACAGGGGTCAATCTACGAGCAGTACTTC. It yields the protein CASSLSLGQGSIYEQYF.

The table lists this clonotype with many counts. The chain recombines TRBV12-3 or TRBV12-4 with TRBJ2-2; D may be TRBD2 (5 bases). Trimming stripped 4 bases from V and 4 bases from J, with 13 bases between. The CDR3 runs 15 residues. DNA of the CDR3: TGTGCCAGCAGTTATCGTGGCGGACTCACCGGGGAGCTGTTTTTT. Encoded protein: CASSYRGGLTGELFF.

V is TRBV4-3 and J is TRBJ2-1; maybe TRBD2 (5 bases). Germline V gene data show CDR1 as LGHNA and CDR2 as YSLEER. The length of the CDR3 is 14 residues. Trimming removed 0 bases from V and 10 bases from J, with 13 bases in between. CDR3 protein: CASSQDRTVREQFF. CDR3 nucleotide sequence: TGCGCCAGCAGCCAAGATCGGACTGTCAGAGAGCAGTTCTTC.

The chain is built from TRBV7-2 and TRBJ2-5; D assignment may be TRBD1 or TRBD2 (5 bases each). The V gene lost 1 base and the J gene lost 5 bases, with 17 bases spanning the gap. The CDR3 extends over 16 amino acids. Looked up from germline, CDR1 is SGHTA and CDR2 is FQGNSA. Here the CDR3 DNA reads TGTGCCAGCAGCTTAGGCCTCTTCCGGGGCGGGGAGACCCAGTACTTC. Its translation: CASSLGLFRGGETQYF.

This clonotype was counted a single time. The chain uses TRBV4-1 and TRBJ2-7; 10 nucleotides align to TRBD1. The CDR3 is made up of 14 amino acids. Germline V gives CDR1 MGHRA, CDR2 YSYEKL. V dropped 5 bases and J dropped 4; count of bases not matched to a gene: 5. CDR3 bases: TGCGCCAGCAGCACGGGACAGGGGCGGTACGAGCAGTACTTC. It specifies CASSTGQGRYEQYF.

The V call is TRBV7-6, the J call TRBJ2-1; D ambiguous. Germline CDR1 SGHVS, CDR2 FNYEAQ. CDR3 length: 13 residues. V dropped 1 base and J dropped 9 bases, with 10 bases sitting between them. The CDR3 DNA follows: TGTGCCAGCAGCTTAGACGTTTGGGGTGAGCAGTTCTTC. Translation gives CASSLDVWGEQFF.